This TCR beta chain came from a study of blood T cell repertoires in COVID-19. V lost 4 bases to trimming and J lost 2 bases; unmatched junction nucleotides: 14. CDR1 is SEHNR, CDR2 FQNEAQ, per germline (reference sequence). The CDR3 has 18 residues. Sequenced by immunoSEQ multiplex PCR; TCRdb stores in-frame clones only, minus some. The table includes fewer than 200,000 clones, about 89% detected once. V and J are TRBV7-9 and TRBJ2-1; 7 bases match TRBD2. This sequence originates from a young man who had recovered from COVID-19. The source material was peripheral blood. CDR3 coding DNA: TGTGCCAGCAGCTCGCTACCCGGGGCTAGCGGAACCTACAATGAGCAGTTCTTC. As protein: CASSSLPGASGTYNEQFF.